These 26 T cell receptor beta chains originate from one sample sequenced in a study of cytomegalovirus exposure and HLA in healthy donors (dated by TCRdb to about 2017). Library prep was done by the immunoSEQ multiplex PCR assay. For the multiplex PCR, a mixture combining 60 forward primers for TCR Vbeta segments and 13 reverse primers for TCR Jbeta segments was used. Entries here come from immuneACCESS through TCRdb and include only in-frame sequences with V and J called. Some clones fail to appear in such tables; in the studies checked, an unresolved V gene covers under half of the shortfall, and the cause of the remainder is unknown. The sample table records some 97,000 clones; more than 65% of these occur just once. Jointly, the top ten make up less than 5% of the sample. Material: PBMCs. The receptors stem from a woman between 18 and 29 years old in good health and CMV-seropositive.

CDR3 loop: CASSVAASVPQDTQYF. The CDR3 nucleotides are TGTGCCAGCAGCGTAGCTGCTAGCGTGCCCCAAGATACGCAGTATTTT. The rearrangement joins TRBV9 to TRBJ2-3, with D tentatively TRBD2 (6 bases). CDR3 size: 16 residues. Deletions cut 0 bases from V and 5 bases from J, with 16 bases between. In germline, CDR1 is SGDLS, CDR2 YYNGEE.

This chain's CDR3 is CASRATDRVSGNTIYF. The CDR3 DNA sequence: TGTGCCAGCAGGGCAACGGACAGGGTCTCTGGAAACACCATATATTTT. J is TRBJ1-3 and V is TRBV6-4; 8 bases match TRBD1. The germline V gene encodes CDR1 MRHNA and CDR2 SNTAGT. Unmatched junction bases numbered 7, after V lost 6 bases and J lost 0 bases. This CDR3 has 16 amino acids.

There are a few counts of this clone. This rearrangement joins TRBV6-5 to TRBJ2-7, with D possibly matching TRBD2 (6 bases). The CDR3 length is 13 residues. With 6 bases removed from V and 6 bases from J, the gap between germline ends came to 15 bases. Per the germline V gene, CDR1 is MNHEY and CDR2 is SVGAGI. Here the CDR3 reads CASRTGTPGEQYF. CDR3 sequence (DNA): TGTGCCAGCAGAACCGGGACTCCCGGCGAGCAGTACTTC.

J is TRBJ2-7 and V is TRBV27; TRBD1 is a possible D gene (5 bases). The CDR3 covers 13 residues. V dropped 6 bases and J dropped 3 bases, with 12 bases sitting between them. CDR1 and CDR2 from the germline V gene are MNHEY and SMNVEV (reference sequence). CDR3 DNA: TGTGCCAGCAGGCAGACAGAGCTCTACGAGCAGTACTTC. Amino acids: CASRQTELYEQYF.

This clone was counted a single time. The rearrangement joins TRBV5-1 to TRBJ1-2; 10 bases line up with TRBD1. Germline CDR1 SGHRS, CDR2 YFSETQ. Trimming cost V 2 bases and J 6 bases; bases outside gene matches: 1. The CDR3 sequence is 13 residues long. CDR3 DNA sequence: TGCGCCAGCAGCTTCGGACAGGGGGATGGCTACACCTTC. Protein product: CASSFGQGDGYTF. Supplemented by reference TRBV5-1 and TRBJ1-2, the full variable domain reads KAGVTQTPRYLIKTRGQQVTLSCSPISGHRSVSWYQQTPGQGLQFLFEYFSETQRNKGNFPGRFSGRQFSNSRSEMNVSTLELGDSALYLCASSFGQGDGYTFGSGTRLTVV.

The rearrangement joins TRBV7-2 to TRBJ2-7; perhaps TRBD2 as D (5 bases). Germline loops: CDR1 SGHTA, CDR2 FQGNSA. V dropped 4 bases and J dropped 2 bases, with 15 bases sitting between them. This CDR3 region has 15 residues. For the CDR3, the DNA is TGTGCCAGCAGCTCCCCACTAGTGAGTCCCTACGAGCAGTACTTC. This codes for CASSSPLVSPYEQYF.

The V call is TRBV11-1, the J call TRBJ1-1; the D is unclear. V gave up 2 bases and J gave up 1 base, with 17 bases separating them. This CDR3 is 17 amino acids long. Looked up from germline, CDR1 is SGHAT and CDR2 is FQDESV (reference sequence). CDR3 nucleotide sequence: TGTGCCAGCAGCTTATGGCCTCTGGGCGGGGAGAACACTGAAGCTTTCTTT. Protein product: CASSLWPLGGENTEAFF.

This clone was detected a few times. The V call is TRBV6-6, the J call TRBJ2-7; TRBD1 aligns across 8 bases. The CDR3 is 14 amino acids. J was trimmed by 0 bases and V by 2 bases; bases with no gene match: 0. Germline lookup yields CDR1 MNHNY and CDR2 SVGAGI (reference sequence). The CDR3 here is CASSYTGGSYEQYF. The CDR3 DNA is TGTGCCAGCAGTTACACAGGGGGCTCCTACGAGCAGTACTTC.

The gene calls are TRBV28 and TRBJ1-2; D is ambiguous. Trimming took 2 bases from V and 7 from J, leaving 8 bases between them. The germline V gene has CDR1 MDHEN and CDR2 SYDVKM. The CDR3 runs 12 residues. CDR3 DNA: TGTGCCAGCAGTTTAACCAGTTCTGGCTACACCTTC. This translates into CASSLTSSGYTF.

The J gene is TRBJ2-3, the V gene TRBV2; 7 nucleotides agree with TRBD2. The junction had 13 bases not matched to a gene; V was cut back by 6 bases and J by 4 bases. The CDR3 has 16 residues. Per germline, CDR1 SNHLY and CDR2 FYNNEI. The CDR3 reads CASRKLLTTSPDTQYF. The CDR3 nucleotides are TGTGCCAGCAGGAAATTACTTACGACTAGCCCAGATACGCAGTATTTT.

This chain links TRBV28 with TRBJ2-1; TRBD2 is a possible D gene (6 bases). V lost 7 bases and J 2 bases, leaving 18 bases between the germline ends. CDR3 length equals 16 residues. Germline-derived CDR1 and CDR2 are MDHEN and SYDVKM. CDR3 DNA sequence: TGTGCCAGCAACCGGGACTCTACATGGACCTACAATGAGCAGTTCTTC. This sequence encodes CASNRDSTWTYNEQFF. Together with reference TRBV28 and TRBJ2-1, the CDR3 gives the full variable domain: DVKVTQSSRYLVKRTGEKVFLECVQDMDHENMFWYRQDPGLGLRLIYFSYDVKMKEKGDIPEGYSVSREKKERFSLILESASTNQTSMYLCASNRDSTWTYNEQFFGPGTRLTVL.

V is TRBV19 and J is TRBJ2-2, with D maybe TRBD1 (6 bases). V dropped 6 bases and J dropped 2 bases, with 13 bases sitting between them. CDR1 is LNHDA, CDR2 SQIVND, per germline (reference sequence). This CDR3 comprises 15 residues. The CDR3: CASRYGTTNTGELFF. The CDR3 coding sequence is TGTGCCAGTAGGTACGGGACAACTAACACCGGGGAGCTGTTTTTT.

The J gene is TRBJ1-5, the V gene TRBV30, with 8 positions matching TRBD1. The CDR3 is 14 residues long. CDR1 and CDR2 from the germline V gene are GTSNPN and SVGIG (reference sequence). V trimming: 0 bases; J trimming: 7 bases; junction bases outside the gene matches: 5. CDR3 region: CAWSVGQGEQPQHF. CDR3 nucleotide sequence: TGTGCCTGGAGTGTTGGACAGGGTGAACAGCCCCAGCATTTT.

This clone was observed a handful of times. V and J are TRBV15 and TRBJ2-7; 10 bases fit TRBD2. V lost 0 bases, J lost 9 bases, and 11 bases stayed unmatched. The CDR3 consists of 16 residues. Germline V CDR1 and CDR2: LNHNV, YYDKDF (reference sequence). The CDR3 DNA is TGTGCCACCAGCAGAGATTTGGGACTAGCGTCCCGCGGGCAGTACTTC. Translation gives CATSRDLGLASRGQYF.

J is TRBJ2-1 and V is TRBV5-1, with TRBD2 identical over 8 bases. The germline gives CDR1 SGHRS, CDR2 YFSETQ. The ends lost 0 bases at V and 4 bases at J; junction bases unmatched: 3. This CDR3 is built from 15 residues. CDR3 bases: TGCGCCAGCAGCTTGGTTGCGGGAGGTTACAATGAGCAGTTCTTC. Encoded protein: CASSLVAGGYNEQFF.

The rearrangement links TRBV6-1 to TRBJ1-5, with D tentatively TRBD1 (5 bases). The CDR3 spans 17 residues. Germline CDR1 MNHNS, CDR2 SASEGT. Trimming removed 4 bases at V and 5 bases at J, with 21 bases between. The CDR3 DNA reads as TGTGCCAGCAGTGGAGGGCTCGGGGGGGATCATGATCAGCCCCAGCATTTT. Its protein is CASSGGLGGDHDQPQHF.

This clone has just a few counts. At one of its ends the junction is not consistent with the germline gene, which may arise from a read error. The chain couples TRBV5-1 to TRBJ2-5; D not resolved. Germline CDR1 and CDR2: SGHRS and YFSETQ. This CDR3 is built from 12 residues. The CDR3 nucleotides read TGCGCCAGCAGCAGACATCAAGGGACCCAGTACTTC. This gives the protein CASSRHQGTQYF.

V and J are TRBV7-6 and TRBJ2-1; no reliable D call. Trimming took 2 bases from V and 5 from J, leaving 13 bases between them. CDR3 length: 15 amino acids. Looked up from germline, CDR1 is SGHVS and CDR2 is FNYEAQ. Written as DNA, the CDR3 is TGTGCCAGCAGCTTAAGCCCCAGCGCCGACAATGAGCAGTTCTTC. Translation gives CASSLSPSADNEQFF.

This chain uses TRBV11-3 with TRBJ1-1, with TRBD1 as a possible D gene (5 bases). This CDR3 has 13 residues. V lost 1 base and J lost 4, with 7 bases in between. The germline V gene encodes CDR1 SGHNT and CDR2 YENEEA. CDR3 sequence: CASSLVGGTEAFF. The CDR3 DNA sequence: TGTGCCAGCAGCTTAGTGGGGGGCACTGAAGCTTTCTTT.

This sequence joins TRBV19 and TRBJ1-5; 8 bases map to TRBD1. Germline V gene sequence: CDR1 LNHDA, CDR2 SQIVND (reference sequence). Trimming cost V 6 bases and J 0 bases; bases outside gene matches: 13. This CDR3 has 18 residues. The CDR3 DNA follows: TGTGCCAGTAGAACCCGGACAGGGAGGGCCTATAGCAATCAGCCCCAGCATTTT. It is translated as CASRTRTGRAYSNQPQHF.

The gene calls are TRBV7-3 and TRBJ2-1; 7 bases map to TRBD2. The germline V gene has CDR1 SGHTA and CDR2 FQGTGA. The CDR3 is 12 amino acids. V lost 6 bases to trimming and J lost 7 bases; unmatched junction nucleotides: 3. The CDR3 is CASSPSGNEQFF. The CDR3 nucleotides read TGTGCCAGCAGTCCTAGCGGAAATGAGCAGTTCTTC. Drawing the rest from reference TRBV7-3 and TRBJ2-1, the complete variable domain is GAGVSQTPSNKVTEKGKYVELRCDPISGHTALYWYRQSLGQGPEFLIYFQGTGAADDSGLPNDRFFAVRPEGSVSTLKIQRTERGDSAVYLCASSPSGNEQFFGPGTRLTVL.

This clone occurred a few times. The chain uses TRBV6-5 and TRBJ1-2; no firm D call. CDR3 length: 16 amino acids. The V gene's germline CDR1 is MNHEY and CDR2 SVGAGI. V lost 0 bases and J lost 2, with 13 bases in between. The CDR3 loop is CASSYSTAGGNYGYTF. The CDR3 DNA sequence: TGTGCCAGCAGTTACTCGACGGCGGGTGGAAACTATGGCTACACCTTC.

This chain joins TRBV25-1 and TRBJ1-2; TRBD1 might be the D (6 bases). Germline-derived CDR1 and CDR2 are MGHDK and SYGVNS. V was clipped by 8 bases and J by 8 bases, with 18 bases between them. This CDR3 region has 13 residues. CDR3 bases: TGTGCCAGCTGGGGTTCAGGGGCAGGGGGCTACACCTTC. Translating it yields CASWGSGAGGYTF.

This clone appeared once. V gene TRBV7-2 combines with J gene TRBJ2-3; D not certain. Trimming shortened V by 6 bases and J by 1 base, and 11 bases separated the two germline ends. Germline values: CDR1 SGHTA, CDR2 FQGNSA. The CDR3 runs 14 residues. CDR3 residues: CASREAEGTDTQYF. The CDR3 DNA is TGTGCCAGCAGGGAAGCAGAGGGCACAGATACGCAGTATTTT. Based on the CDR3 plus reference TRBV7-2 and TRBJ2-3, the full variable domain is GAGVSQSPSNKVTEKGKDVELRCDPISGHTALYWYRQSLGQGLEFLIYFQGNSAPDKSGLPSDRFSAERTGGSVSTLTIQRTQQEDSAVYLCASREAEGTDTQYFGPGTRLTVL.

This rearrangement joins TRBV7-3 to TRBJ2-2, with TRBD2 identical over 7 bases. Trimming took 4 bases from V and 6 from J; bases not matched to a gene: 2. CDR1 is SGHTA and CDR2 is FQGTGA in the germline V gene. The CDR3 loop spans 13 amino acids. CDR3 sequence: CASSSTSAGELFF. In DNA form, the CDR3 reads TGTGCCAGCAGCTCAACTAGCGCCGGGGAGCTGTTTTTT.

V usage is TRBV19 and J usage is TRBJ1-3, with TRBD1 identical over 7 bases. V was clipped by 5 bases and J by 1 base; unmatched bases: 2. CDR3 length: 14 residues. Germline CDR1 reads LNHDA; CDR2 reads SQIVND (reference sequence). The CDR3 here is CASSPTGSGNTIYF. The CDR3 DNA reads TGTGCCAGTAGTCCGACAGGGTCTGGAAACACCATATATTTT.